This T cell receptor beta chain came from a study of blood T cell repertoires in COVID-19. Study in general: Material from acute and convalescent COVID-19 was sourced from the United States, Italy and Spain.

V shed 4 bases and J shed 6 bases, with 24 bases lying between them. This CDR3 spans 17 amino acids. Germline CDR1 LGHDT, CDR2 YNNKEL (reference sequence). Original methodology: The authors estimated nucleated cell counts from reference gene primer amplification. The table came from immunoSEQ multiplex PCR; TCRdb's copy has only in-frame clones and leaves some out. V, J and clone size are those of that table, while D and trimming were read from the DNA. This table holds approximately 470,000 clones, 70% to 90% found once. There are a few counts of this clone. Sequencing used peripheral blood. The receptor was derived from a human donor in a cohort sampled during active COVID-19. The chain uses TRBV3-1 (or the pseudogene TRBV3-2) and TRBJ1-1; D is undetermined. This CDR3 reads CASSLSLNPRLNSEAFF. CDR3 DNA: TGTGCCAGCAGCCTTTCCCTAAACCCTCGTCTGAATTCTGAAGCTTTCTTT.